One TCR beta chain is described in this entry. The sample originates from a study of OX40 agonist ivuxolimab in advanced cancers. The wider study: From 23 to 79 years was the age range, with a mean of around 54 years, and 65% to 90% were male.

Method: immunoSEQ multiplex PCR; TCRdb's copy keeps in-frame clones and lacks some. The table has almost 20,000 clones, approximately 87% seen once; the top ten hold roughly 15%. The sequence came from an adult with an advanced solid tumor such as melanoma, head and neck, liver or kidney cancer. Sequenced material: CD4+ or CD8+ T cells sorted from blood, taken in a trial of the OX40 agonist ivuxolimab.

The CDR3 DNA follows: TGTGCCAGCAGCTTTACACAGGGTTCCGGGGAGCTGTTTTTT. This translates into CASSFTQGSGELFF. The chain combines TRBV7-2 with TRBJ2-2, with D maybe TRBD1 (6 bases). There are 14 residues in the CDR3. V gave up 3 bases and J gave up 6 bases, with 11 bases separating them. Germline CDR1 and CDR2: SGHTA and FQGNSA.